This T cell receptor beta chain was retrieved from a study of regulatory T cells in long-lasting Graves disease. General observations from the study: Among the persistent patients, fewer than 3,000 public clonotypes were shared, more than the approximately 1,000 shared among new patients. When disease was persistent, TRBV28, TRBJ1-2 and TRBJ2-5 were the favored segments.

Time point indicated: newly diagnosed GD, antithyroid drugs for less than 3 months. Making the TCR library involved RNA that had been extracted from PBMCs. An endocrinology department located in Xi'an, China, was where the patients came from. The CDR3 spans 15 residues. Germline loops: CDR1 SGHRS, CDR2 YFSETQ. V lost 3 bases and J lost 5; bases outside the gene matches: 7. On this clonotype itself: Its matching antigen is unknown.

Arm-PCR of CDR3 regions and iRepertoire HTBI primers were the basis on which TCR beta libraries were built. TCRdb reanalysed the multiplex PCR reads using MiXCR and keeps one entry per CDR3 protein. Among under 700,000 distinct CDR3 sequences listed, about 16% were seen once. These data were also filed under a second study, of T cells in Graves' hyperthyroidism and ophthalmopathy.

The source is a woman aged 40-65 years with Graves disease. The starting material was peripheral blood mononuclear cells (PBMCs), obtained at new diagnosis, from a patient treated with antithyroid drugs. V gene TRBV5-1 combines with J gene TRBJ2-1; 8 positions agree with TRBD1. CDR3 nucleotide sequence: TGCGCCAGCAGCTGGGGGGACAGGACCAACAATGAGCAGTTCTTC. Protein product: CASSWGDRTNNEQFF. Together with reference TRBV5-1 and TRBJ2-1, the CDR3 gives the full variable domain: KAGVTQTPRYLIKTRGQQVTLSCSPISGHRSVSWYQQTPGQGLQFLFEYFSETQRNKGNFPGRFSGRQFSNSRSEMNVSTLELGDSALYLCASSWGDRTNNEQFFGPGTRLTVL.